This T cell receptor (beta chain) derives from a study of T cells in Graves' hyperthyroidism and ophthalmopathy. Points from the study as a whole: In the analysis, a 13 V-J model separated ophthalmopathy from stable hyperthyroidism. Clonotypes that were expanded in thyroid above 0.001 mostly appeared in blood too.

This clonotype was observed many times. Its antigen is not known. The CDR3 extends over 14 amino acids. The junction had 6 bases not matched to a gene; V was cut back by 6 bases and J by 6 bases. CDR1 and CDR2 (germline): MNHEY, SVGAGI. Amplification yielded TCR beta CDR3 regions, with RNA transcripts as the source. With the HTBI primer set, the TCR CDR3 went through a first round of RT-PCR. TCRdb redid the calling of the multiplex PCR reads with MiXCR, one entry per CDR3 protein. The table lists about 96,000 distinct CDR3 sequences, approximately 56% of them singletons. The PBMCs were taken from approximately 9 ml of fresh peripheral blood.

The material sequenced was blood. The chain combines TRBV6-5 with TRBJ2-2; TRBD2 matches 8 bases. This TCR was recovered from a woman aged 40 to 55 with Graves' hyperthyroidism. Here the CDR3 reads CASRILAVAGELFF. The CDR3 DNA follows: TGTGCCAGCAGAATACTAGCGGTGGCCGGGGAGCTGTTTTTT.